This TCR beta chain comes out of a study of T-cell reconstitution after alpha-beta-depleted transplantation in children. Molecular barcoding with unique molecular identifiers was used for the TCRbeta library. A single record per CDR3 protein comes from TCRdb applying MiXCR to the PCR reads. Among approximately 350,000 distinct CDR3 sequences listed, 10% were seen once. The trim removed 1 base at V and 7 bases at J, leaving 14 bases unmatched. Germline assignment: CDR1 KGHSH and CDR2 LQKENI. The CDR3 consists of 19 residues. The genes are TRBV18 and TRBJ2-1; 12 nucleotides match TRBD2. The specimen comprised PBMCs from the stem cell graft donor, sampled from the stem cell graft. The origin of this receptor is a human donor who donated a stem cell graft to a child with acute lymphoblastic leukemia. In DNA, the CDR3 is TGTGCCAGCTCACCACTTCCGACTAGCGGGAGTCGTAGCAAAAATGAGCAGTTCTTC. Protein: CASSPLPTSGSRSKNEQFF.